This T cell receptor beta chain emerged from a study of shared clonotypes between healthy human individuals. TCRdb keeps only in-frame clones here, not all; method: immunoSEQ multiplex PCR. The repertoire holds about 1 million clones, approximately 70% seen once, with around 1.4% in the top ten. The CDR3 extends over 15 amino acids. V was shortened by 1 base and J by 2 bases, with 9 bases between the two germline ends. Germline CDR1 LNHDA, CDR2 SQIVND (reference sequence). What was sequenced was memory CD4+ T cells sorted from blood. This sample's subset: CD45RA-negative fraction. The origin of this receptor is a man between 18 and 35 years old in good health. This sequence joins TRBV19 and TRBJ1-5; D possibly corresponds to TRBD1 (6 bases). The chain's CDR3 is CASSIGAGGNQPQHF. The CDR3 bases are TGTGCCAGTAGTATAGGGGCAGGGGGCAATCAGCCCCAGCATTTT.